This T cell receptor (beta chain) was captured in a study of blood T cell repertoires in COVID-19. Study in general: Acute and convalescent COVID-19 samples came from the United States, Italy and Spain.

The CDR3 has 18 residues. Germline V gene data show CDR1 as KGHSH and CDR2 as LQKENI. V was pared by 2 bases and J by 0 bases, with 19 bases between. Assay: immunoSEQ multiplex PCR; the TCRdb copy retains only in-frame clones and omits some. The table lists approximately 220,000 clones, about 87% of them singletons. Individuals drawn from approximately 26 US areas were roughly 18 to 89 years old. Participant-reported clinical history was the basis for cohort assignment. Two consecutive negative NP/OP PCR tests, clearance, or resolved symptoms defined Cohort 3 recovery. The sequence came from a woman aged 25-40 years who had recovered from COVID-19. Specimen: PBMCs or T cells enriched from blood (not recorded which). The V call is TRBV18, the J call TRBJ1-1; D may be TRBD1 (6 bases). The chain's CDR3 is CASSPETQGKTMNTEAFF. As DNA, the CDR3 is TGTGCCAGCTCACCAGAGACTCAGGGGAAGACAATGAACACTGAAGCTTTCTTT.